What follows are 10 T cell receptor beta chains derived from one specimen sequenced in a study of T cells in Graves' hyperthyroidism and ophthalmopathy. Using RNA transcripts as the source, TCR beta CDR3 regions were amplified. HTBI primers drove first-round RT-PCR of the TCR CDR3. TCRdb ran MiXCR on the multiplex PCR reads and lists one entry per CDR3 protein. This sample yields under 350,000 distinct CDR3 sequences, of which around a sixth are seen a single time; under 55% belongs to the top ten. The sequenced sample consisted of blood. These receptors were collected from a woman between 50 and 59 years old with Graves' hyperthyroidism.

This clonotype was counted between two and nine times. The CDR3 DNA is TGCGCCAGCAGCTTCCTGACAGGGGGCTTCGCGGTTGAAAAACTGTTTTTT. Amino acid sequence: CASSFLTGGFAVEKLFF. The chain employs TRBV5-1 and TRBJ1-4, with TRBD1 matching 10 bases. The V gene end was trimmed by 2 bases and the J gene end by 7 bases; junction bases not matched to a gene: 11. The V gene's germline CDR1 is SGHRS and CDR2 YFSETQ. The CDR3 has 17 amino acids. Full variable domain (outside the CDR3, taken from reference TRBV5-1 and TRBJ1-4): KAGVTQTPRYLIKTRGQQVTLSCSPISGHRSVSWYQQTPGQGLQFLFEYFSETQRNKGNFPGRFSGRQFSNSRSEMNVSTLELGDSALYLCASSFLTGGFAVEKLFFGSGTQLSVL.

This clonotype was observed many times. This CDR3 is CASSEPHRGTGDEKLFF. CDR3 DNA: TGTGCCAGCAGTGAACCCCATCGTGGGACAGGGGATGAAAAACTGTTTTTT. The rearrangement links TRBV25-1 to TRBJ1-4; 10 bases are shared with TRBD1. Trimming removed 2 bases from V and 6 bases from J; junction bases left unmatched: 9. The CDR3 is 17 residues long. Germline values: CDR1 MGHDK, CDR2 SYGVNS.

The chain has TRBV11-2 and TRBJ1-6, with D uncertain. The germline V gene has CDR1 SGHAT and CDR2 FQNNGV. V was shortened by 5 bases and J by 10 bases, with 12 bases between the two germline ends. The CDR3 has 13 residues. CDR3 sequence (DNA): TGTGCCAGCAGCGCCAAGACTAAATCACCCCTCCACTTT. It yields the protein CASSAKTKSPLHF.

The CDR3 DNA is TGTGCCAGCAGCTCAAGAATCGGGAATTCAGATACGCAGTATTTT. It specifies CASSSRIGNSDTQYF. The chain carries TRBV9 and TRBJ2-3, with D tentatively TRBD2 (5 bases). The V end was cut by 4 bases, the J end by 4 bases, with 16 bases between. This CDR3 is built from 15 residues. Germline CDR1 reads SGDLS; CDR2 reads YYNGEE.

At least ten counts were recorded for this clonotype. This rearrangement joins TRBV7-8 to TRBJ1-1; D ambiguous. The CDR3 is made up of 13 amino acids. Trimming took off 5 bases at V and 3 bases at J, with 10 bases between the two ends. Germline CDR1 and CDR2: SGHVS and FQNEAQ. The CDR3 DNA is TGTGCCAGCAGCCCCTACACCTACACTGAAGCTTTCTTT. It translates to CASSPYTYTEAFF.

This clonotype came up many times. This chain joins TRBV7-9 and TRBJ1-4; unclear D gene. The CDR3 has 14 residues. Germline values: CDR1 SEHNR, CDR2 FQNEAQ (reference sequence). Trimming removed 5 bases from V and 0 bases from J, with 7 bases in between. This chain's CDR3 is CASSLGATNEKLFF. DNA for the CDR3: TGTGCCAGCAGCCTGGGTGCAACTAATGAAAAACTGTTTTTT.

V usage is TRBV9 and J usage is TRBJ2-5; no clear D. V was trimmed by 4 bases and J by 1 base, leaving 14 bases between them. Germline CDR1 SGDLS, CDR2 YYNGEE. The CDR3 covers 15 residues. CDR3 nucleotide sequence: TGTGCCAGCAGCCCTCGTGGCGGCCCCCAAGAGACCCAGTACTTC. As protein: CASSPRGGPQETQYF.

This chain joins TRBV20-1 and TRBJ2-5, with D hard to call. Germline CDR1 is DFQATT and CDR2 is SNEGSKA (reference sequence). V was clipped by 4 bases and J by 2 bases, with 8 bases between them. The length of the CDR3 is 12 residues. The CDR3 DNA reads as TGCAGTGCTACTCGGCCACAAGAGACCCAGTACTTC. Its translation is CSATRPQETQYF.

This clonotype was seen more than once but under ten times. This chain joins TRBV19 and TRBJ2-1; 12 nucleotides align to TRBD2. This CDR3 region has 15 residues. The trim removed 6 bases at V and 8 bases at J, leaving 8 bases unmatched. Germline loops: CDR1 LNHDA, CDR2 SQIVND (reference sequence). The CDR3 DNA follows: TGTGCCAGTAGCCTAGCGGGAGGGCCTTGGGATGAGCAGTTCTTC. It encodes CASSLAGGPWDEQFF.

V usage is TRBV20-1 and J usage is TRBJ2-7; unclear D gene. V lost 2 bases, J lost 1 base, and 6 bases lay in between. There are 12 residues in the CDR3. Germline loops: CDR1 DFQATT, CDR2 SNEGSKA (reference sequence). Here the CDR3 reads CSARTGSYEQYF. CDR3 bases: TGCAGTGCTAGAACCGGTTCCTACGAGCAGTACTTC.